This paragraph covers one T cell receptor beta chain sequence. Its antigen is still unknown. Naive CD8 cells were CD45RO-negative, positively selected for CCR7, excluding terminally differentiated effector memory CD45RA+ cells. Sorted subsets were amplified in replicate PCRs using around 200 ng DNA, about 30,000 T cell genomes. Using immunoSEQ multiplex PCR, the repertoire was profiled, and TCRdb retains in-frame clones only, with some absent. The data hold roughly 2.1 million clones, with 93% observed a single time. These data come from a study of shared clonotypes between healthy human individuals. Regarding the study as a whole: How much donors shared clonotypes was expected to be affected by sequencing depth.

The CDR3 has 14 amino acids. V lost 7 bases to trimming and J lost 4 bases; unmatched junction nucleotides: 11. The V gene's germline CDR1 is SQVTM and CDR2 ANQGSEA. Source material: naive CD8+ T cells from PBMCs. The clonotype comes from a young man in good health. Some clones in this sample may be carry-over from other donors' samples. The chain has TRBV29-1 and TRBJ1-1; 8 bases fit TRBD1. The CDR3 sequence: CSANADRVGTEAFF. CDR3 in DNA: TGCAGCGCCAACGCGGACAGGGTCGGCACTGAAGCTTTCTTT.